This passage covers 26 T cell receptor beta chains from one sample sequenced in a study of blood T cell repertoires in COVID-19. The method was immunoSEQ multiplex PCR; TCRdb's version includes in-frame clones alone and lacks a portion of them. The data show more than 300,000 clones, around 92% seen once. What was sequenced was PBMCs or T cells enriched from blood (not recorded which). The source of these receptors is a woman in her twenties or thirties who had recovered from COVID-19.

The V and J genes are TRBV7-2 and TRBJ1-2; D might be TRBD1 (5 bases). Germline V gene data show CDR1 as SGHTA and CDR2 as FQGNSA. The CDR3 totals 14 residues. Trimming took 0 bases from V and 8 from J, leaving 13 bases between them. CDR3 DNA sequence: TGTGCCAGCAGCTTAGCGAGTACAGGAACGGGCTACACCTTC. Residues: CASSLASTGTGYTF.

V gene TRBV9 combines with J gene TRBJ2-7; 11 positions match TRBD2. The CDR3 spans 15 residues. V lost 0 bases and J lost 6; bases outside the gene matches: 5. Germline CDR1 is SGDLS and CDR2 is YYNGEE. The CDR3 bases are TGTGCCAGCAGCGTAGCTCTTGGACTAGCGGGCGAGCAGTACTTC. Translated: CASSVALGLAGEQYF.

J is TRBJ2-3 and V is TRBV7-3; 9 positions match TRBD1. In germline, CDR1 is SGHTA, CDR2 FQGTGA. This CDR3 is 15 amino acids long. The J segment lost 3 bases and the V segment lost 2 bases, leaving 3 bases of the junction unmatched. CDR3 DNA sequence: TGTGCCAGCAGCTTATCGGGACAGGGAACAGATACGCAGTATTTT. Its translation: CASSLSGQGTDTQYF.

This chain links TRBV5-1 with TRBJ2-5; TRBD1 agrees at 11 bases. J gave up 2 bases and V 4 bases, and 4 bases lay outside the gene matches. Germline V gene lookup returns CDR1 SGHRS and CDR2 YFSETQ. The CDR3 runs to 15 residues. The CDR3 region has the DNA TGCGCCAGCAGCACCAGGGACAGGGGGCAAGAGACCCAGTACTTC. The encoded protein is CASSTRDRGQETQYF.

The chain recombines TRBV18 with TRBJ2-7; 8 bases are a match to TRBD1. From germline, CDR1 is KGHSH and CDR2 LQKENI. Trimming removed 4 bases from V and 4 bases from J; junction bases left unmatched: 12. This CDR3 has 16 residues. CDR3 loop: CASSLRTGLPPYEQYF. DNA for the CDR3: TGTGCCAGCTCACTCAGGACAGGGTTGCCCCCTTACGAGCAGTACTTC.

The V call is TRBV7-3, the J call TRBJ2-4; TRBD2 matches 11 bases. The germline V gene encodes CDR1 SGHTA and CDR2 FQGTGA. This CDR3 contains 15 residues. J was trimmed by 6 bases and V by 1 base; bases with no gene match: 2. CDR3 in amino acids: CASSLRLAGGNIQYF. The CDR3 DNA follows: TGTGCCAGCAGCTTAAGGCTAGCGGGGGGAAACATTCAGTACTTC.

This chain uses TRBV28 with TRBJ1-6; TRBD1 is a possible D gene (5 bases). V was clipped by 10 bases and J by 4 bases, with 17 bases between them. Germline lookup yields CDR1 MDHEN and CDR2 SYDVKM. This CDR3 has 15 amino acids. CDR3 sequence (DNA): TGTGCCACACAGGAGCCCGACGGGTATAATTCACCCCTCCACTTT. Its translation is CATQEPDGYNSPLHF.

The chain has TRBV7-9 and TRBJ1-5; 7 positions agree with TRBD1. CDR1 and CDR2 from the germline V gene are SEHNR and FQNEAQ (reference sequence). V lost 1 base, J lost 0 bases, and 6 bases stayed unmatched. This CDR3 is built from 17 residues. In DNA, the CDR3 is TGTGCCAGCAGCTTAGGGGACAGACTAAATAGCAATCAGCCCCAGCATTTT. Translated: CASSLGDRLNSNQPQHF.

V is TRBV4-2 and J is TRBJ2-1, with D perhaps TRBD2 (6 bases). The CDR3 runs 16 residues. Trimming pared 4 bases from V and 4 bases from J, leaving 17 bases between. CDR1 is LGHNA and CDR2 is YNFKEQ in the germline V gene. CDR3 bases: TGTGCCAGCAGCCTTGTTCGGGAGCTCGCGTACAATGAGCAGTTCTTC. Encoded protein: CASSLVRELAYNEQFF.

This chain connects TRBV5-5 to TRBJ2-5; D may be TRBD1 (5 bases). The V gene lost 1 base and the J gene lost 4 bases, with 11 bases spanning the gap. The CDR3 consists of 14 residues. Germline assignment: CDR1 SGHKS and CDR2 YYEKEE (reference sequence). The CDR3 DNA is TGTGCCAGCAGCTTGCATCTAGGGGTAGAGACCCAGTACTTC. Translation: CASSLHLGVETQYF. The full variable domain, in which reference TRBV5-5 and TRBJ2-5 provide the parts outside the CDR3, is DAGVTQSPTHLIKTRGQQVTLRCSPISGHKSVSWYQQVLGQGPQFIFQYYEKEERGRGNFPDRFSARQFPNYSSELNVNALLLGDSALYLCASSLHLGVETQYFGPGTRLLVL.

V gene TRBV13 combines with J gene TRBJ2-3, with unresolved D. The CDR3 loop spans 14 amino acids. Looked up from germline, CDR1 is PRHDT and CDR2 is FYEKMQ (reference sequence). Trimming removed 5 bases at V and 0 bases at J, with 9 bases between. The CDR3 loop is CASSPLYSTDTQYF. The CDR3 DNA reads TGTGCCAGCAGCCCTTTATATAGCACAGATACGCAGTATTTT.

The chain couples TRBV6-5 to TRBJ1-6, with D possibly TRBD1 on 6 matching bases. V lost 5 bases to trimming and J lost 8 bases, with 13 bases between them. The CDR3 totals 14 residues. The germline CDR1 and CDR2 sequences are MNHEY and SVGAGI. Here the CDR3 DNA reads TGTGCCAGCAGTCCCGGGGACACCCATTCACCCCTCCACTTT. Its translation is CASSPGDTHSPLHF.

The V gene is TRBV2, the J gene TRBJ2-7; TRBD1 matches at 10 bases. This CDR3 spans 15 amino acids. In germline, CDR1 is SNHLY, CDR2 FYNNEI. V shed 6 bases, J shed 6 bases, and the junction held 11 bases outside the gene matches. CDR3 protein: CASREFRDRGVEQYF. The CDR3, as DNA: TGTGCCAGCAGAGAATTTAGGGACAGGGGCGTCGAGCAGTACTTC.

The genes are TRBV7-9 and TRBJ2-2, with D maybe TRBD2 (5 bases). CDR3 size: 16 residues. The V end lost 6 bases, the J end lost 1 base, and 15 bases lay between the germline ends. The V gene's germline CDR1 is SEHNR and CDR2 FQNEAQ (reference sequence). The CDR3 nucleotides are TGTGCCAGCAGACCGGGAACGGACGTGAACACCGGGGAGCTGTTTTTT. It yields the protein CASRPGTDVNTGELFF. The full variable domain, completed using reference TRBV7-9 and TRBJ2-2, is DTGVSQNPRHKITKRGQNVTFRCDPISEHNRLYWYRQTLGQGPEFLTYFQNEAQLEKSRLLSDRFSAERPKGSFSTLEIQRTEQGDSAMYLCASRPGTDVNTGELFFGEGSRLTVL.

The chain has TRBV9 and TRBJ2-7; TRBD2 agrees at 13 bases. Germline loops: CDR1 SGDLS, CDR2 YYNGEE. V dropped 3 bases and J dropped 2; count of bases not matched to a gene: 2. The CDR3 runs to 15 residues. In DNA, the CDR3 is TGTGCCAGCAGCGCAGGGACTAGCGGGGCCTACGAGCAGTACTTC. This gives the protein CASSAGTSGAYEQYF. The entire variable domain, with the rest obtained from reference TRBV9 and TRBJ2-7, is as follows: DSGVTQTPKHLITATGQRVTLRCSPRSGDLSVYWYQQSLDQGLQFLIQYYNGEERAKGNILERFSAQQFPDLHSELNLSSLELGDSALYFCASSAGTSGAYEQYFGPGTRLTVT.

In DNA, the CDR3 is TGCGCCAGCAGTCCCCTCCGGGGGGGAGGGCCCTACAATGAGCAGTTCTTC. It is translated as CASSPLRGGGPYNEQFF. The V and J genes are TRBV5-1 and TRBJ2-1; 8 nucleotides agree with TRBD2. The CDR3 loop spans 17 amino acids. V shed 5 bases, J shed 2 bases, and the junction held 12 bases outside the gene matches. The germline V gene encodes CDR1 SGHRS and CDR2 YFSETQ.

The chain carries TRBV20-1 and TRBJ1-1; D may be TRBD1 (6 bases). Germline values: CDR1 DFQATT, CDR2 SNEGSKA (reference sequence). Trimming took 5 bases from V and 5 from J, leaving 9 bases between them. The CDR3 is 11 residues long. The CDR3 here is CSAPGETEAFF. CDR3 sequence (DNA): TGCAGTGCTCCAGGGGAGACTGAAGCTTTCTTT.

This chain uses TRBV9 with TRBJ2-7; 8 positions agree with TRBD2. Germline lookup yields CDR1 SGDLS and CDR2 YYNGEE. The CDR3 totals 16 residues. V was clipped by 3 bases and J by 0 bases; unmatched bases: 8. The CDR3 DNA sequence: TGTGCCAGCAGCGCAGAGACCGGGACTAGCTCCTACGAGCAGTACTTC. This translates into CASSAETGTSSYEQYF.

The chain links TRBV19 to TRBJ1-2; 7 nucleotides align to TRBD1. This CDR3 comprises 15 residues. The V gene's germline CDR1 is LNHDA and CDR2 SQIVND (reference sequence). V lost 0 bases, J lost 4 bases, and 5 bases stayed unmatched. The CDR3 region has the DNA TGTGCCAGTAGTATAGATTTGACAGGGAGCTATGGCTACACCTTC. Amino acids: CASSIDLTGSYGYTF.

This clone was seen a few times. This chain connects TRBV18 to TRBJ1-1; D gene ambiguous. The germline CDR1 and CDR2 sequences are KGHSH and LQKENI. Trimming shortened V by 5 bases and J by 1 base, and 8 bases separated the two germline ends. CDR3 length equals 13 residues. CDR3 protein: CASSMSENTEAFF. CDR3 bases: TGTGCCAGCTCAATGTCAGAGAACACTGAAGCTTTCTTT.

The chain has TRBV29-1 and TRBJ1-1; TRBD1 is a possible D gene (6 bases). Germline V CDR1 and CDR2: SQVTM, ANQGSEA. The CDR3 is 22 residues long. Trimming left V 0 bases short and J 2 bases short, with 34 bases between. The CDR3: CSVEEVLDSRWYNPWPNTEAFF. The CDR3 region has the DNA TGCAGCGTTGAAGAGGTTTTGGACAGTCGGTGGTATAATCCCTGGCCCAACACTGAAGCTTTCTTT.

The genes are TRBV11-2 and TRBJ2-1, with a weak D call TRBD2 (5 bases). This CDR3 has 12 residues. The V gene's germline CDR1 is SGHAT and CDR2 FQNNGV. V lost 5 bases, J lost 10 bases, and 12 bases lay in between. The CDR3 loop reads CASSPGIDEQFF. CDR3 DNA: TGTGCCAGCAGCCCCGGGATTGACGAGCAGTTCTTC.

This chain joins TRBV6-6 and TRBJ1-6; D possibly corresponds to TRBD1 (5 bases). Germline assignment: CDR1 MNHNY and CDR2 SVGAGI (reference sequence). The CDR3 sequence is 13 residues long. The germline V and J ends were trimmed by 4 bases and 10 bases, with 11 bases remaining between them. This CDR3 is CASSLQGFSPLHF. CDR3 DNA: TGTGCCAGCAGTTTGCAGGGATTCTCACCCCTCCACTTT.

The chain links TRBV4-1 to TRBJ2-1, with TRBD2 matching over 11 bases. The CDR3 length is 17 residues. Germline V CDR1 and CDR2: MGHRA, YSYEKL. Losses at the gene ends were 4 bases for V and 1 base for J; bases not matched to a gene: 6. CDR3 nucleotides: TGCGCCAGCAGCCCCCGACTAGCGGGGACATCCTACAATGAGCAGTTCTTC. It yields the protein CASSPRLAGTSYNEQFF.

This clone has a single count. The rearrangement uses TRBV21-1 and TRBJ1-5; TRBD1 is taken as the D call from the table, unchecked against the DNA. TRBV21-1 represents a pseudogene. This CDR3 comprises 15 residues. The CDR3 nucleotides are TGTGCCAGCAGCAATCCTGAACACCCCAATCAGCCCCAGCATTTT. Translation: CASSNPEHPNQPQHF.

The rearrangement links TRBV19 to TRBJ1-2; D is uncertain. Germline CDR1 is LNHDA and CDR2 is SQIVND (reference sequence). This CDR3 comprises 13 residues. V was clipped by 3 bases and J by 4 bases, with 9 bases between them. The CDR3: CASSMRRAYGYTF. The CDR3 DNA is TGTGCCAGTAGTATGAGGAGGGCCTATGGCTACACCTTC. The entire variable domain, with the rest obtained from reference TRBV19 and TRBJ1-2, is as follows: DGGITQSPKYLFRKEGQNVTLSCEQNLNHDAMYWYRQDPGQGLRLIYYSQIVNDFQKGDIAEGYSVSREKKESFPLTVTSAQKNPTAFYLCASSMRRAYGYTFGSGTRLTVV.